One and the same sample provided the 10 T cell receptor beta chains below, sequenced in a study of blood T cell repertoires in COVID-19. Assay used: immunoSEQ multiplex PCR; TCRdb lists only in-frame clones, some missing. The profile shows 75,000 to 90,000 clones, 75% to 85% of them singletons. Specimen: peripheral blood. All receptors derive from a woman aged 40-49 years with active or convalescent COVID-19.

This clone was observed a handful of times. The rearrangement joins TRBV18 to TRBJ1-2, with TRBD1 identical over 8 bases. The CDR3 loop spans 16 amino acids. Unmatched junction bases numbered 9, after V lost 3 bases and J lost 3 bases. Germline CDR1 is KGHSH and CDR2 is LQKENI. CDR3 residues: CASSPATGVYHYGYTF. The CDR3 nucleotides read TGTGCCAGCTCACCTGCGACAGGGGTTTACCACTATGGCTACACCTTC.

V usage is TRBV13 and J usage is TRBJ1-4, with 9 bases identical to TRBD1. Germline lookup yields CDR1 PRHDT and CDR2 FYEKMQ (reference sequence). The CDR3 contains 17 residues. Losses at the gene ends were 4 bases for V and 12 bases for J; bases not matched to a gene: 18. For the CDR3, the DNA is TGTGCCAGCAGCTCACGGCGTACAGGGGGCGCTAGTACGGAACTGTTTTTT. Translation: CASSSRRTGGASTELFF.

This clone has only one observation. The J gene is TRBJ2-2, the V gene TRBV19, with 9 positions matching TRBD2. This CDR3 region has 18 residues. V lost 9 bases to trimming and J lost 4 bases; unmatched junction nucleotides: 18. Germline-derived CDR1 and CDR2 are LNHDA and SQIVND (reference sequence). CDR3 bases: TGTGCCAGCCTGGGCCTTAGCGGGAGAGCCCGGGGCACCGGGGAGCTGTTTTTT. It translates to CASLGLSGRARGTGELFF.

The chain has TRBV24-1 and TRBJ2-7; tentative D call: TRBD1 (6 bases). This CDR3 is built from 12 residues. Germline values: CDR1 KGHDR, CDR2 SFDVKD. V dropped 2 bases and J dropped 5 bases, with 6 bases sitting between them. The CDR3 loop is CATSDSGDEQYF. As DNA, the CDR3 is TGTGCCACCAGTGATTCAGGGGACGAGCAGTACTTC.

The chain couples TRBV6-5 to TRBJ2-1, with 9 bases aligning to TRBD2. This CDR3 spans 16 amino acids. J gave up 2 bases and V 4 bases, and 6 bases lay outside the gene matches. Germline V gives CDR1 MNHEY, CDR2 SVGAGI. Here the CDR3 DNA reads TGTGCCAGCAGTTCGCTAGCGGGAACAACCTACAATGAGCAGTTCTTC. This sequence encodes CASSSLAGTTYNEQFF.

This chain uses TRBV7-2 with TRBJ2-6; no definite D call. This CDR3 contains 16 residues. V lost 2 bases to trimming and J lost 2 bases, with 10 bases between them. Germline lookup yields CDR1 SGHTA and CDR2 FQGNSA. DNA for the CDR3: TGTGCCAGCAGCTTATACGGGTTGCCTGGGGCCAACGTCCTGACTTTC. It codes for CASSLYGLPGANVLTF.

The V gene is TRBV4-3, the J gene TRBJ2-1; 14 nucleotides match TRBD2. CDR3 length: 16 residues. With V trimmed by 1 base and J by 4 bases, 0 bases remained unmatched. CDR1 is LGHNA, CDR2 YSLEER, per germline. This CDR3 is CASSQGLAGGYNEQFF. The DNA of the CDR3 is TGCGCCAGCAGCCAAGGACTAGCGGGAGGGTACAATGAGCAGTTCTTC.

The count of this clone is one. The rearrangement joins TRBV28 to TRBJ2-5; 9 positions match TRBD1. Unmatched junction bases numbered 8, after V lost 4 bases and J lost 2 bases. Per germline, CDR1 MDHEN and CDR2 SYDVKM. There are 16 residues in the CDR3. DNA of the CDR3: TGTGCCAGCAGTTCACCCCCGGGACAGGGTCAAGAGACCCAGTACTTC. Its protein product is CASSSPPGQGQETQYF.

The rearrangement links TRBV10-2 to TRBJ1-2; TRBD1 matches at 10 bases. With V trimmed by 7 bases and J by 6 bases, 2 bases remained unmatched. Germline-derived CDR1 and CDR2 are WSHSY and SAAADI. This CDR3 comprises 12 residues. The CDR3 loop is CASKGTGDGYTF. The CDR3 DNA follows: TGCGCCAGCAAGGGGACAGGGGATGGCTACACCTTC.

The V gene is TRBV24-1, the J gene TRBJ2-1; D is unresolved. The germline CDR1 and CDR2 sequences are KGHDR and SFDVKD. The V and J ends lost 5 bases and 4 bases respectively, with 8 bases between them. The CDR3 totals 13 residues. The CDR3 DNA sequence: TGTGCCACCAGTGCCCCCTATTACAATGAGCAGTTCTTC. Protein: CATSAPYYNEQFF.